This entry describes one TCR beta chain. The antigen is not known. The CDR3 extends over 17 amino acids. The germline V gene has CDR1 MDHEN and CDR2 SYDVKM. V dropped 8 bases and J dropped 5 bases, with 27 bases sitting between them. This sample was included in a study of T cell repertoires in cytomegalovirus infection. Study outcomes and limitations: CMV carriers having the relevant HLA were flagged by cumulative public TCR beta family frequency. HLA-C-restricted TCR beta clonotypes specific for CMV led the ex vivo response.

TCRdb re-called the reads with MiXCR, one entry per CDR3 protein. Among nearly 650,000 distinct CDR3 sequences, 24% were seen once, and the ten largest hold 7% to 9%. The gene calls are TRBV28 and TRBJ2-5, with D tentatively TRBD1 (6 bases). This receptor was identified in a human donor in good health (CMV status not recorded). Some clones in this sample may be carry-over from other donors' samples. Input material: CD8+ T cells from PBMCs. CDR3 sequence (DNA): TGTGCCAGCTCCACGGGGACACTTTTCCAACCTGGGGAGACCCAGTACTTC. Translated, it gives CASSTGTLFQPGETQYF. The complete variable domain, with remaining parts taken from reference TRBV28 and TRBJ2-5, reads DVKVTQSSRYLVKRTGEKVFLECVQDMDHENMFWYRQDPGLGLRLIYFSYDVKMKEKGDIPEGYSVSREKKERFSLILESASTNQTSMYLCASSTGTLFQPGETQYFGPGTRLLVL.